This T cell receptor (beta chain) was sequenced in a study of CD4 T cells in relation to SARS-CoV-2 and coronaviruses. For the study at large: Of the patients, fewer than 10 were male, a few female, two Hispanic.

Sequencing used immunoSEQ multiplex PCR; TCRdb keeps in-frame clones, though not all of them. The sample carries tens of thousands of clones, over 70% recorded once. The table lists this clone with a few counts. Its specificity is not known. For around 11 days, around 91,000 sorted CD4+ cells grew with T cell-depleted PBMCs and CEF. The CDR3 contains 16 residues. Germline lookup yields CDR1 SGHTA and CDR2 FQGTGA. Trimming at V came to 0 bases and at J to 2 bases, leaving 2 bases not matched to a gene. The sequence came from an adult with COVID-19. This chain joins TRBV7-3 and TRBJ2-2; 8 positions agree with TRBD2. Source material: memory CD4+ T cells from PBMCs, cultured in vitro. The CDR3 sequence: CASSLTVAGNTGELFF. CDR3 nucleotide sequence: TGTGCCAGCAGCTTAACTGTAGCGGGAAACACCGGGGAGCTGTTTTTT. The full variable domain, with the rest looked up from reference TRBV7-3 and TRBJ2-2, is GAGVSQTPSNKVTEKGKYVELRCDPISGHTALYWYRQSLGQGPEFLIYFQGTGAADDSGLPNDRFFAVRPEGSVSTLKIQRTERGDSAVYLCASSLTVAGNTGELFFGEGSRLTVL.